These 27 T cell receptor beta chains were sequenced from one sample in a study of T cell repertoires in cytomegalovirus infection. TCRdb reanalysed the reads using MiXCR and keeps one entry per CDR3 protein. The data show roughly 100,000 distinct CDR3 sequences, about 17% seen once. The sample comprised PBMCs. The source is a human donor in good health (CMV status not recorded). Some clones in this sample may be carry-over from other donors' samples.

Points on this clonotype: It may be a read error: a sequence one base away is much more abundant. This chain joins TRBV6-2 or TRBV6-3 and TRBJ1-5; unclear D gene. The CDR3 is made up of 14 amino acids. The germline gives CDR1 MNHEY, CDR2 SVGEGT. The CDR3 nucleotides read TGTCCCAGCAGTTACTCCGGGGAACAACAGCCCCAGCATTTT. Encoded protein: CPSSYSGEQQPQHF.

Turning to this clonotype: This may come from a read error, since a much larger clone is one base off. The rearrangement uses TRBV28 and TRBJ2-1; 10 bases map to TRBD2. The germline gives CDR1 MDHEN, CDR2 SYDVKM. Losses at the gene ends were 6 bases for V and 11 bases for J; bases not matched to a gene: 16. The CDR3 has 16 amino acids. The CDR3 protein is CASRPDRSLAGVKQFF. In DNA, the CDR3 is TGTGCCAGCAGGCCGGACCGGTCCCTAGCGGGGGTAAAGCAGTTCTTC.

This clonotype was seen only a few times. The chain recombines TRBV5-4 with TRBJ2-1; no firm D call. This CDR3 is 16 amino acids long. Germline V CDR1 and CDR2: SGHNT, YYREEE (reference sequence). Trimming removed 4 bases from V and 0 bases from J, with 14 bases in between. The CDR3 loop reads CASSNLLSSSYNEQFF. CDR3 nucleotide sequence: TGTGCCAGCAGCAATCTACTCTCGAGCTCCTACAATGAGCAGTTCTTC.

The chain carries TRBV3-1 and TRBJ2-5; D not certain. Germline CDR1 is LGHDT and CDR2 is YNNKEL (reference sequence). Trimming removed 4 bases at V and 2 bases at J, with 14 bases between. This CDR3 region has 15 residues. This chain's CDR3 is CASSPGRMAQETQYF. For the CDR3, the DNA is TGTGCCAGCAGCCCCGGAAGAATGGCGCAAGAGACCCAGTACTTC.

The chain carries TRBV20-1 and TRBJ2-5; D possibly corresponds to TRBD2 (5 bases). There are 15 residues in the CDR3. Trimming took 1 base from V and 5 from J, leaving 17 bases between them. Germline CDR1 DFQATT, CDR2 SNEGSKA (reference sequence). Here the CDR3 DNA reads TGCAGTGCTAGAGGCCCTACTAGATCCCCCGAGACCCAGTACTTC. Protein: CSARGPTRSPETQYF.

The chain combines TRBV12-3 or TRBV12-4 with TRBJ1-5; 10 nucleotides line up with TRBD1. The CDR3 sequence is 14 residues long. With 8 bases clipped from V and 3 bases from J, the junction kept 4 bases outside the gene matches. The CDR3 coding sequence is TGTGCCAGCCGCGGGACAGGGGCCAATCAGCCCCAGCATTTT. This translates into CASRGTGANQPQHF.

This clonotype was picked up a small number of times. The gene calls are TRBV12-3 or TRBV12-4 and TRBJ2-1; maybe TRBD2 (5 bases). This CDR3 is built from 15 residues. Between the trimmed V and J ends, which lost 2 bases and 3 bases, there was a span of 11 bases. CDR3 nucleotides: TGTGCCAGCAGTTTAAGAAGACTAAACTACAATGAGCAGTTCTTC. This sequence encodes CASSLRRLNYNEQFF.

This clonotype was picked up many times. The chain couples TRBV11-3 to TRBJ1-1, with a possible D match to TRBD1 (5 bases). Trimming cost V 5 bases and J 2 bases, with 9 bases left between them. The CDR3 is 13 residues long. The germline CDR1 and CDR2 sequences are SGHNT and YENEEA. CDR3 sequence (DNA): TGTGCCAGCAGCCGGGGGGTAAACACTGAAGCTTTCTTT. Translating gives CASSRGVNTEAFF. Filled out from reference TRBV11-3 and TRBJ1-1, the complete variable domain reads EAGVVQSPRYKIIEKKQPVAFWCNPISGHNTLYWYLQNLGQGPELLIRYENEEAVDDSQLPKDRFSAERLKGVDSTLKIQPAELGDSAVYLCASSRGVNTEAFFGQGTRLTVV.

There are many counts of this clonotype. The chain couples TRBV7-3 to TRBJ2-2, with D perhaps given as TRBD1 or TRBD2 (5 bases each). This CDR3 comprises 18 residues. Trimming stripped 5 bases from V and 0 bases from J, with 19 bases between. Germline V lookup: CDR1 SGHTA, CDR2 FQGTGA. This chain's CDR3 is CASSQGATGTANTGELFF. CDR3 nucleotides: TGTGCCAGCAGCCAAGGGGCCACCGGGACCGCGAACACCGGGGAGCTGTTTTTT.

Regarding this clonotype: A much larger clone sits a single nucleotide away, making a read error possible. The chain recombines TRBV15 with TRBJ2-1; 7 bases match TRBD2. Losses at the gene ends were 6 bases for V and 0 bases for J; bases not matched to a gene: 8. The germline V gene encodes CDR1 LNHNV and CDR2 YYDKDF (reference sequence). This CDR3 spans 16 amino acids. CDR3 nucleotides: TGTGCCACCAGGAGGCGGGGGACCAGCTCCTACAATGAGCAGTTCTTC. Protein product: CATRRRGTSSYNEQFF. Using reference TRBV15 and TRBJ2-1 for the parts outside the CDR3, the full variable domain is DAMVIQNPRYQVTQFGKPVTLSCSQTLNHNVMYWYQQKSSQAPKLLFHYYDKDFNNEADTPDNFQSRRPNTSFCFLDIRSPGLGDTAMYLCATRRRGTSSYNEQFFGPGTRLTVL.

The chain joins TRBV29-1 to TRBJ1-2, with D possibly TRBD1 on 5 matching bases. The CDR3 extends over 12 amino acids. The germline V gene has CDR1 SQVTM and CDR2 ANQGSEA. Trimming removed 3 bases from V and 1 base from J, with 6 bases in between. CDR3 residues: CSVEGLNYGYTF. The CDR3, as DNA: TGCAGCGTTGAGGGGCTTAACTATGGCTACACCTTC.

The V and J genes are TRBV20-1 and TRBJ1-4; unclear D gene. The CDR3 sequence is 15 residues long. Trimming pared 1 base from V and 0 bases from J, leaving 9 bases between. Looked up from germline, CDR1 is DFQATT and CDR2 is SNEGSKA (reference sequence). CDR3 protein: CSARGPIATNEKLFF. CDR3 nucleotides: TGCAGTGCTAGAGGACCTATTGCAACTAATGAAAAACTGTTTTTT.

This clonotype came up a few times. This chain uses TRBV7-9 with TRBJ1-1; maybe TRBD1 (6 bases). V was trimmed by 5 bases and J by 4 bases, leaving 17 bases between them. Per germline, CDR1 SEHNR and CDR2 FQNEAQ (reference sequence). The CDR3 totals 15 residues. The DNA for the CDR3 is TGTGCCAGCAGCCCACAGGGTGGTTCAGGCACTGAAGCTTTCTTT. Protein: CASSPQGGSGTEAFF.

This clonotype was observed many times. The J gene is TRBJ1-2, the V gene TRBV19; 9 bases fit TRBD1. Looked up from germline, CDR1 is LNHDA and CDR2 is SQIVND (reference sequence). The V segment lost 7 bases and the J segment 8 bases; nucleotides outside the gene matches: 20. This CDR3 is built from 17 residues. This CDR3 reads CASTPNLRDRESGGYTF. CDR3 sequence (DNA): TGTGCCAGTACCCCAAACCTCCGGGACAGGGAAAGTGGAGGCTACACCTTC.

This clonotype was picked up a small number of times. The chain joins TRBV5-6 to TRBJ2-1; 12 bases line up with TRBD2. The CDR3 loop spans 17 amino acids. Germline lookup yields CDR1 SGHDT and CDR2 YYEEEE. J lost 5 bases, V lost 3 bases, and 9 bases had no gene match. The CDR3 loop is CASSSTSGGKGNNEQFF. CDR3 DNA: TGTGCCAGCAGCTCGACTAGCGGGGGAAAGGGGAACAATGAGCAGTTCTTC.

This clonotype was detected a few times. CDR3 DNA sequence: TGTGCCAGCAGCTTCGACAGGGGGCCTGGAAACACCATATATTTT. It is translated as CASSFDRGPGNTIYF. This rearrangement joins TRBV5-6 to TRBJ1-3; 10 bases align to TRBD1. CDR1 is SGHDT, CDR2 YYEEEE, per germline. With V trimmed by 2 bases and J by 2 bases, 1 base remained unmatched. The CDR3 spans 15 residues.

Note on this clonotype: A read error may produce the germline difference seen at one junction end. In DNA, the CDR3 is TGTGCCAGCAGCCAATGGGTGAACACTGAAGCTTTCTTT. As protein: CASSQWVNTEAFF. The rearrangement joins TRBV4-1 to TRBJ1-1, with no clear D. In germline, CDR1 is MGHRA, CDR2 YSYEKL. CDR3 length: 13 amino acids.

The chain recombines TRBV6-2 or TRBV6-3 with TRBJ2-3; 9 bases agree with TRBD2. Germline CDR1 is MNHEY and CDR2 is SVGEGT. V lost 4 bases to trimming and J lost 1 base; unmatched junction nucleotides: 9. There are 17 residues in the CDR3. CDR3 sequence (DNA): TGTGCCAGCAGTTCAAGAATACTAGCGGGCCGCACAGATACGCAGTATTTT. It encodes CASSSRILAGRTDTQYF.

The chain employs TRBV7-3 and TRBJ2-1; D unresolved. CDR1 and CDR2 (germline): SGHTA, FQGTGA. This CDR3 region has 14 residues. V was trimmed by 0 bases and J by 2 bases, leaving 5 bases between them. This CDR3 is CASSLTPPYNEQFF. CDR3 coding DNA: TGTGCCAGCAGCTTAACGCCTCCCTACAATGAGCAGTTCTTC. Full variable domain (remainder filled in from reference TRBV7-3 and TRBJ2-1): GAGVSQTPSNKVTEKGKYVELRCDPISGHTALYWYRQSLGQGPEFLIYFQGTGAADDSGLPNDRFFAVRPEGSVSTLKIQRTERGDSAVYLCASSLTPPYNEQFFGPGTRLTVL.

This clonotype appeared a few times. The chain has TRBV29-1 and TRBJ1-1; tentatively, D is TRBD1 (6 bases). The CDR3 runs 11 residues. CDR1 is SQVTM and CDR2 is ANQGSEA in the germline V gene. V shed 7 bases and J shed 1 base, with 7 bases lying between them. CDR3 in amino acids: CSAGQNTEAFF. The CDR3 nucleotides are TGCAGCGCGGGACAGAACACTGAAGCTTTCTTT. The variable domain in full, completed from reference TRBV29-1 and TRBJ1-1, reads SAVISQKPSRDICQRGTSLTIQCQVDSQVTMMFWYRQQPGQSLTLIATANQGSEATYESGFVIDKFPISRPNLTFSTLTVSNMSPEDSSIYLCSAGQNTEAFFGQGTRLTVV.

This sequence joins TRBV10-3 and TRBJ2-3, with 10 bases fitting TRBD2. J gave up 0 bases and V 6 bases, and 9 bases lay outside the gene matches. Germline CDR1 ENHRY, CDR2 SYGVKD. The CDR3 has 17 residues. The CDR3 loop is CAISQRGGLSSTDTQYF. CDR3 bases: TGTGCCATCAGCCAGCGGGGGGGCCTCTCAAGCACAGATACGCAGTATTTT.

This clonotype has a count of ten or more. The chain is built from TRBV6-5 and TRBJ2-1, with a possible D match to TRBD1 (6 bases). The CDR3 extends over 15 amino acids. V gave up 6 bases and J gave up 7 bases, with 19 bases separating them. The germline V gene encodes CDR1 MNHEY and CDR2 SVGAGI. In DNA, the CDR3 is TGTGCCAGCAGCTTAACGGGCCAGGGGTTTAATGAGCAGTTCTTC. Amino acids: CASSLTGQGFNEQFF.

This clonotype showed up just a few times. The chain employs TRBV30 and TRBJ2-1; D call uncertain. The CDR3 is made up of 15 amino acids. Germline CDR1 is GTSNPN and CDR2 is SVGIG (reference sequence). Trimming removed 2 bases from V and 0 bases from J, with 11 bases in between. CDR3 sequence reads: CAWSFGRSSYNEQFF. The CDR3 region has the DNA TGTGCCTGGAGTTTCGGTCGAAGCTCCTACAATGAGCAGTTCTTC.

The table lists this clonotype with many counts. J is TRBJ2-1 and V is TRBV7-2, with TRBD2 matching over 14 bases. The germline gives CDR1 SGHTA, CDR2 FQGNSA. Losses at the gene ends were 6 bases for V and 9 bases for J; bases not matched to a gene: 7. The CDR3 spans 15 residues. DNA for the CDR3: TGTGCCAGCAGTGTGACTAGCGGGGGGGCTGGTGAGCAGTTCTTC. It is translated as CASSVTSGGAGEQFF.

Turning to this clonotype: Since a much larger clone is just one base distant, this may be a read error. The gene calls are TRBV2 and TRBJ2-3; D possibly corresponds to TRBD1 (6 bases). CDR3 length: 14 amino acids. From germline, CDR1 is SNHLY and CDR2 FYNNEI. CDR3 protein: CDSRPRGGTDTQYF. The CDR3 nucleotides are TGTGACAGCAGACCCAGGGGAGGCACAGATACGCAGTATTTT.

This clonotype came up many times. This chain uses TRBV4-1 with TRBJ2-7; TRBD1 is a possible D gene (6 bases). The CDR3 has 15 residues. CDR1 and CDR2 (germline): MGHRA, YSYEKL. Between the trimmed V and J ends, which lost 1 base and 4 bases, there was a span of 14 bases. CDR3 bases: TGCGCCAGCAGCCAAGGGATCCGCGGACAGTACGAGCAGTACTTC. Its protein is CASSQGIRGQYEQYF.

This rearrangement joins TRBV4-1 to TRBJ2-7; 7 nucleotides match TRBD2. The CDR3 spans 14 residues. Germline V gene sequence: CDR1 MGHRA, CDR2 YSYEKL. The trim removed 3 bases at V and 4 bases at J, leaving 6 bases unmatched. CDR3: CASSHAGVGYEQYF. Written as DNA, the CDR3 is TGCGCCAGCAGCCATGCGGGAGTTGGGTACGAGCAGTACTTC.